This TCR beta chain stems from a study of cytomegalovirus exposure and HLA in healthy donors (dated by TCRdb to about 2017). Notes on the research overall: An earlier analysis of some 500 of the donors reported 250 to 300 Gb of sequence data and 100 million to 140 million unique TCR beta sequences from some 180 million T cells. An early release covering 550 to 650 HLA-typed donors comprised approximately 300 gigabases of sequencing data and about 90 million unique TCR sequences. Among the approximately 430 genotyped donors, about 83% belonged to the genetic ancestry cluster associated with self-reported Caucasian donors. The study aimed to test whether signatures of past pathogen exposure could be identified by cataloging public T cell receptors. The T cell repertoires of about 700 subjects were profiled by immunosequencing and related to cytomegalovirus serostatus. Besides the first cohort of some 670 subjects, a separate validation cohort made up of some 110 different subjects was used. To predict cytomegalovirus infection status, the study combined high-throughput TCR immunosequencing, statistical association of individual TCRs with disease status, and machine learning. A later analysis re-analyzed previously published TCR beta repertoires from about 730 donors and added high-resolution HLA genotyping to study TCR occurrence patterns. In the later analysis, no new phenotypic data were used to find candidate immune exposures; instead, reliance was placed on TCR beta sequences and their occurrence across donors. In an earlier analysis of 500 to 650 of the donors, high-throughput TCR beta sequencing was used to judge whether each TCR beta V gene segment behaved as functional or pseudogenic. Donor age, sex, ethnicity and CMV serostatus were compiled together with the repertoire data. A later genetic analysis used genome-wide SNP genotypes for about 65% of the 666 donors, treating that subset as a discovery cohort. Every discovery cohort repertoire had been produced on one sequencing platform. HLA typing covered class I and class II loci at four-digit resolution. The number of donors typed differed by locus, with about 629-630 for A, B, C, DRB1 and DQB1, 522 for DQA1, over 600 for DPA1, and some 450 for DPB1. About five DR-DQ haplotypes were treated as single units for association and clustering because of strong linkage in the cohort. On average, about 200,000 unique TCR beta nucleotide sequences were sequenced per donor among a few hundred genotyped donors of the cohort, with approximately 18% of those sequences being non-productive.

The library was generated by the immunoSEQ multiplex PCR assay. The multiplex PCR relied on a mix of 60 forward primers for TCR Vbeta segments and 13 reverse primers for TCR Jbeta segments. The CDR3 region of rearranged TCR beta genes was amplified from genomic DNA with a multiplex PCR assay. The Illumina HiSeq System was used to sequence the amplified TCR beta libraries as 87-base-pair reads. Concerning the study's data processing: A later analysis counted 65 million to 90 million unique TCR beta chains across the roughly 700 repertoires, and 9.5 million to 11 million of these chains were shared by at least two donors. To remove PCR and sequencing errors, raw reads were error-corrected and collapsed into unique sequences using a nearest-neighbor algorithm that merged closely related sequences. To assign V, D and J gene segments, CDR3 sequences were aligned to IMGT reference sequences. For a sequence to be retained, at least a six-nucleotide match to both a V gene segment and a J gene segment was required. A rearrangement counted as productive if the CDR3 had no stop codons and remained in frame with V and J, and every other rearrangement counted as non-productive. CDR3 was defined by IMGT convention, running from the second conserved V-encoded cysteine to the conserved J-encoded phenylalanine. The earlier analysis of a few hundred of the donors excluded sequences that lacked an unambiguous match to a single V gene segment. In an earlier analysis of approximately 560 of the donors, a V segment was called functional when productive rearrangements were above 56.7%, and segregating when the standard deviation between donors exceeded 5%. To diagnose cytomegalovirus status from the catalog of TCR beta chain sequences, a statistical classification framework was built. In a later analysis, V and J genes were assigned by comparing TCR nucleotide sequences against IMGT/GENE-DB human TR gene sequences. The TCRdist pipeline was used in a later analysis to assign CDR3 sequences and most-parsimonious VDJ recombination scenarios. In a later analysis, every TCR beta chain was defined by the combination of its CDR3 amino acid sequence and its V-gene family, and reads without a unique V-gene family were dropped. To address suspected cross-contamination and a sequencing artifact, a later analysis removed some 620 highly shared, low-generation-probability nucleotide sequences. For each public chain, a later analysis derived a clonal expansion index from normalized ranks of inferred template counts within each repertoire. A later analysis computed generation probabilities with a VDJ recombination model fitted to out-of-frame rearrangements, and checked the results against IGoR. A later analysis scored TCR-TCR, TCR-HLA and TCR-CMV co-occurrence with hypergeometric tests, applying a repertoire-size bias correction to TCR pairs. In a later analysis, false discovery rates were estimated by permuting HLA or CMV assignments 20 times. In a later analysis, co-occurring TCRs were grouped using DBSCAN, and TCRdist sequence similarity was added for clustering within HLA-allele-positive subsets. Repertoires with fewer than 30,000 or more than 120,000 public chains were left out of co-occurrence clustering, as were four to six repertoires with anomalous nucleotide sharing. The immuneACCESS repertoire file appears here via TCRdb, limited to in-frame rearrangements. These files lack a portion of the clones; in checked studies, under half of the deficit traces to unresolved V genes, and the cause of the others is not known. V, J and clone size are taken as reported in that table, and D and trimming were inferred from the DNA itself. In all, the sample holds 150,000 to 200,000 clones, and 65% to 85% of those were seen once. The ten largest make up more than 1.5% of the sample.

Of note for this clone: Its antigen specificity is not known. Base qualities were left out, and no much larger clone turns up one base away.

In total, 630 or so healthy bone marrow donors made up the cohort. At the time of sampling, all cohort members were nominally healthy, though unrecorded immune exposures were likely present. The donor tested CMV seropositive, placing the donor among the 250 to 350 seropositive members of the cohort. A peripheral blood sample was provided by each donor, and peripheral blood mononuclear cells were used for TCR beta sequencing. The Qiagen DNeasy Blood Extraction Kit was used to extract genomic DNA from the blood cell samples. Including the terminal cysteine and phenylalanine, the CDR3 comprises 15 residues. CDR3 DNA only is kept here, 45 bases in frame from base 1. The germline V gene (reference sequence) sets CDR1 to LNHDA and CDR2 to SQIVND. Germline trimming amounts to 7 bases on V and 7 bases on J, with 12 as the count of junction bases outside the gene matches. Study-wide conclusions, independent of this receptor: Presence/absence analyses assumed roughly uniform sequencing depth across donors, an assumption that may not hold. In the study, 164 TCR beta chains were listed as associated with cytomegalovirus. It was suggested by the authors that the approach could potentially be generalized to other disease states and immunological phenotypes. A later genetic analysis associated a missense DCLRE1C variant with V-gene and J-gene trimming of TCR beta chains, and an independent cohort replicated the association. Correlated functional status among segregating V segments might be attributable to linkage disequilibrium, but an unknown experimental factor could not be ruled out. Across donors, most TCR sequences were observed very rarely, whereas some public TCRs were present in many individuals. The classifier was reported to diagnose cytomegalovirus status with high specificity and sensitivity in both the original and validation cohorts. In a later analysis, TCR association rates were found to vary across HLA loci, with the most associated TCRs seen for DRB1 alleles and the fewest for HLA-C alleles. In a later analysis, about 17,000 TCR beta sequences were associated with specific HLA alleles at a false discovery rate of 0.05. A further reported finding was that TCR beta sequences accurately predicted the HLA-A and HLA-B alleles for most subjects in the first cohort. Roughly 17 rarely observed V segments, including chromosome 9 orphons, were excluded from the earlier analysis of several hundred of the donors because counts were too low. For the cohort, immune exposure information was limited to CMV serostatus. A few of the identified cytomegalovirus-associated TCR beta chains were confirmed in vitro to be specific for cytomegalovirus antigens. A later analysis reported that several top co-occurrence clusters appeared linked to parvovirus B19, influenza, CMV and Epstein-Barr virus. A later analysis found that HLA-associated TCR beta chains were more clonally expanded and had lower generation probabilities than equally common non-associated chains. A cluster of highly shared sequence variants was judged likely to represent a technical artifact of the sequencing pipeline. According to a later genetic analysis, donors in an Asian-associated ancestry cluster had fewer N-insertions in productive TCRs than the approximately 650-donor mean. Because the 87-base-pair reads could not distinguish some IMGT-functional V segments, including TRBV6-2 and TRBV6-3, those segments were excluded. In a later analysis, most CMV-associated TCR beta chains were found to appear HLA-restricted, with HLA associations seemingly driven largely by CMV exposure. HLA typing was unavailable for some donors at each locus, so association tests used only the typed subset. In an earlier analysis of more than 450 of the donors, most TCR beta V segments were observed in productive rearrangements about 87% or about 30% of the time, broadly matching IMGT annotations. In this cohort, only TCR beta chains were sequenced, and detectable features were limited by the absence of alpha or paired-chain data. When HLA alleles, especially DR and DQ, strongly co-occurred, attributing TCR associations to individual alleles was difficult.

The specimen sequenced was PBMCs. This clonotype was sampled from a man aged 40-49 years in good health and CMV-seropositive. The sequence is built from TRBV19 and TRBJ1-5; a stretch of 8 junction bases matches TRBD1. The DNA sequence reads TGTGCCAGTAACCTGCCCGGGACAGGCGAGCAGCCCCAGCATTTT. Translated, this is CASNLPGTGEQPQHF.